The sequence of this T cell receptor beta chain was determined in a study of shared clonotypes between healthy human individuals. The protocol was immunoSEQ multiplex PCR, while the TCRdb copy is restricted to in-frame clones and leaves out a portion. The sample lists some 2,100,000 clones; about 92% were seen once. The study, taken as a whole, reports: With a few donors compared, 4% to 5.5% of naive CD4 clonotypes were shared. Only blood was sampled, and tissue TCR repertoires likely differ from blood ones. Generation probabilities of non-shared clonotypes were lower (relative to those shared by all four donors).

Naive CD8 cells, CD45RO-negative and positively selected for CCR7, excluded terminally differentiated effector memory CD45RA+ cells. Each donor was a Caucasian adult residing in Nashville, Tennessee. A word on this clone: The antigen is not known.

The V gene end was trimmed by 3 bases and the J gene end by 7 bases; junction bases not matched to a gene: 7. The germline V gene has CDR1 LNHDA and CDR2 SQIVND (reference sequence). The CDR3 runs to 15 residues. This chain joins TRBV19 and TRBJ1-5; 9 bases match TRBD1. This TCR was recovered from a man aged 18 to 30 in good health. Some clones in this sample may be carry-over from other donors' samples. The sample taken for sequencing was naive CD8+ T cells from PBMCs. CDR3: CASSMDRGPGQPQHF. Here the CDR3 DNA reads TGTGCCAGTAGTATGGACAGGGGACCAGGCCAGCCCCAGCATTTT.